This entry concerns a single T cell receptor beta chain. Treatment given: randomized to nivolumab then ipilimumab (arm A) or the reverse (arm B). DNA-damaging chemotherapy had not been given to any patient beforehand. From thawed PBMCs, live CD3+CD8+ cells negative for CD19 and CD56 were sorted. The entry originates in a study of sequential checkpoint blockade in melanoma. The overall study: Patients were randomized 1:1 to nivolumab-then-ipilimumab or ipilimumab-then-nivolumab first-line. Both treatment sequences were followed by maintenance nivolumab.

The data were produced by immunoSEQ multiplex PCR, yet TCRdb's version contains in-frame clones alone and is incomplete. The sample includes 16,000 or so clones, around 80% of them seen just once. The V segment lost 3 bases and the J segment 6 bases; nucleotides outside the gene matches: 5. The CDR3 contains 14 residues. Germline assignment: CDR1 LGHNA and CDR2 YSLEER. The sequenced sample was CD8+ T cells sorted from blood (inferred from file names), obtained from a patient given nivolumab and ipilimumab in sequence. The chain couples TRBV4-3 to TRBJ1-2; TRBD1 agrees at 9 bases. The receptor comes from a human donor with melanoma. The CDR3 here is CASSQNRGLDGYTF. In DNA, the CDR3 is TGCGCCAGCAGCCAGAACAGGGGGCTCGATGGCTACACCTTC.